This T cell receptor (beta chain) was profiled in a study of cytotoxic CD8 clonotypes in ibrutinib-treated CLL (dated by TCRdb to 2020 to 2022). Study-wide context: The cohort was composed of roughly ten relapsed/refractory and around 14 treatment-naive patients; IGHV unmutated status was identified in roughly 18 patients. Responses were partial in around 25 patients and complete in 2; after median about 63 months follow-up, some 15 stayed in remission and around 12 progressed. The response samples were drawn at a median of 12 months into treatment, with a range of about 6 to 40 months. On average, each sample yielded around 250,000 productive templates and roughly 95,000 productive rearrangements. Longitudinal samples were obtainable from about 30% of the roughly 90 participants in the trial. Cryopreserved peripheral blood mononuclear cells were obtained prior to treatment, at the time of response, and at either disease progression or sustained remission. All remission and progressive disease samples were collected while patients were still receiving ibrutinib.

The goal of deep resolution MiSeq sequencing was a depth between 1 in 1 million and 1 in 200,000 T cells, and coverage averaged 10x per clonotype. The immunoSEQ hsTCRB Kit was used to generate the TCR beta libraries. Regarding the original processing steps: The data were analyzed with ImmunoSEQ Analyzer and ImmunoSEQ Data Assistant, and V, D and J gene assignments followed IMGT definitions. Clonality, with values ranging from 0 to 1, was calculated as one minus the normalized Shannon entropy of productive rearrangement frequencies. Only overrepresented clonotypes making up at least 0.05% of the repertoire of each patient were included in the public clonotype analysis. Thirteen age-matched healthy donor repertoires from immuneACCESS were used as controls for clonality. Sourced from immuneACCESS, this table was stored by TCRdb with only in-frame sequences that have V and J called. A share of the clones is absent; for the studies checked, an unresolved V gene accounts for under half, and the remainder has no known explanation. V, J and clone size were drawn from that table, and D and trimming were deduced from the DNA. This sample gives fewer than 400,000 clones in total; over 55% of them show up just once. In total, the top ten clones hold roughly 6% of the sample.

A note on this clone: No antigen is known for it. Base quality data are lacking; no much larger clone is found one base away.

Trimming removed 4 bases from V and 0 bases from J, leaving 19 bases between the germline ends. From cysteine to phenylalanine, the CDR3 is 18 amino acids long. Only the CDR3 part of the read is kept: 54 bases, read in frame from the first base. Per the germline V gene, MGHRA is the CDR1 and YSYEKL is the CDR2. For TCR beta library preparation, roughly 2 micrograms of genomic DNA were extracted from the cryopreserved PBMCs. Longitudinal blood samples from CLL patients on ibrutinib monotherapy underwent high-throughput TCR beta sequencing. The patients took part in an open-label, single-center phase 2 trial of ibrutinib monotherapy. Broad study findings and their caveats: Public clonotypes were rare and either shrank or stayed stable during treatment, and the rise in clonality at ibrutinib response reflected expansion of private clonotypes. Sampling times were not matched between sustained-remission and progressing patients, and lymph node repertoires were not studied. An increase in clonality was observed at ibrutinib response, with clonality remaining stable during sustained remission and falling back toward baseline at progression. At baseline, clonality was higher than in age-matched healthy donors and showed a strong correlation with circulating CD8+ T-cell counts.

The sequenced sample was PBMCs, obtained after 36 months of ibrutinib treatment. This TCR came from a human donor with chronic lymphocytic leukemia. The chain employs TRBV4-1 and TRBJ2-1, and possibly TRBD2, on 7 matching bases. Here the CDR3 is given as CASSPGSLADSSYNEQFF. The DNA sequence follows: TGCGCCAGCAGCCCAGGGAGCCTAGCGGACAGCTCCTACAATGAGCAGTTCTTC.